This entry lists 18 T cell receptor beta chains sequenced from one sample in a study of T-cell reconstitution after alpha-beta-depleted transplantation in children. Preparation of the TCRbeta library was carried out with unique molecular identifiers. TCRdb reprocessed the PCR reads with MiXCR, giving one entry per CDR3 protein. The data contain over 550,000 distinct CDR3 sequences, over 9.5% of them seen just once; the ten biggest clones take up roughly 4%. Sequenced here: PBMCs from the stem cell graft donor, sampled from the stem cell graft. The origin of the receptors is a human donor who donated a stem cell graft to a child with acute myeloid leukemia.

Ten or more counts support this clonotype. The rearrangement uses TRBV29-1 and TRBJ2-5; 7 bases agree with TRBD1. CDR1 and CDR2 from the germline V gene are SQVTM and ANQGSEA. With 6 bases clipped from V and 3 bases from J, the junction kept 1 base outside the gene matches. CDR3 length: 11 amino acids. This CDR3 reads CSVGQKETQYF. The CDR3 DNA reads TGCAGCGTGGGACAGAAAGAGACCCAGTACTTC.

This clonotype was counted ten times or more. The V call is TRBV29-1, the J call TRBJ2-5; 9 bases align to TRBD2. J lost 5 bases, V lost 6 bases, and 10 bases had no gene match. Germline CDR1 is SQVTM and CDR2 is ANQGSEA. CDR3 length: 14 residues. The CDR3 region is CSVTQAGGSETQYF. The CDR3 nucleotides are TGCAGCGTGACGCAAGCGGGAGGCTCTGAGACCCAGTACTTC. Based on the CDR3 plus reference TRBV29-1 and TRBJ2-5, the full variable domain is SAVISQKPSRDICQRGTSLTIQCQVDSQVTMMFWYRQQPGQSLTLIATANQGSEATYESGFVIDKFPISRPNLTFSTLTVSNMSPEDSSIYLCSVTQAGGSETQYFGPGTRLLVL.

This clonotype was counted many times. The chain recombines TRBV10-3 with TRBJ2-1, with D tentatively TRBD1 or TRBD2 (6 bases each). The V end lost 0 bases, the J end lost 2 bases, and 8 bases lay between the germline ends. Germline V gene data show CDR1 as ENHRY and CDR2 as SYGVKD. The length of the CDR3 is 15 residues. The CDR3 spells CAISESGGAYNEQFF. In DNA, the CDR3 is TGTGCCATCAGTGAGTCCGGGGGCGCCTACAATGAGCAGTTCTTC.

This clonotype was detected only a few times. The chain employs TRBV5-6 and TRBJ1-1, with D tentatively TRBD1 (6 bases). The CDR3 is 15 amino acids. Per germline, CDR1 SGHDT and CDR2 YYEEEE. V dropped 5 bases and J dropped 1 base, with 15 bases sitting between them. The CDR3, as DNA: TGTGCCAGCAGTCAGTGGGGGGGCCGGAACACTGAAGCTTTCTTT. The encoded protein is CASSQWGGRNTEAFF. The whole variable domain, remainder taken from reference TRBV5-6 and TRBJ1-1, is DAGVTQSPTHLIKTRGQQVTLRCSPKSGHDTVSWYQQALGQGPQFIFQYYEEEERQRGNFPDRFSGHQFPNYSSELNVNALLLGDSALYLCASSQWGGRNTEAFFGQGTRLTVV.

This rearrangement joins TRBV20-1 to TRBJ2-2; perhaps TRBD1 as D (5 bases). Trimming removed 5 bases at V and 1 base at J, with 11 bases between. The CDR3 consists of 14 residues. Germline CDR1 reads DFQATT; CDR2 reads SNEGSKA (reference sequence). The CDR3: CSAAGFLNTGELFF. In nucleotides, the CDR3 is TGCAGTGCTGCAGGGTTCCTGAACACCGGGGAGCTGTTTTTT.

The chain is built from TRBV7-9 and TRBJ2-1, with D tentatively TRBD2 (5 bases). The CDR3 runs 15 residues. Per the germline V gene, CDR1 is SEHNR and CDR2 is FQNEAQ (reference sequence). The V end lost 4 bases, the J end lost 5 bases, and 15 bases lay between the germline ends. CDR3 bases: TGTGCCAGCAGCTCCCTACGGGGAAGGAACAATGAGCAGTTCTTC. It encodes CASSSLRGRNNEQFF.

The rearrangement links TRBV3-1 to TRBJ1-2; D gene uncertain. V was pared by 3 bases and J by 7 bases, with 9 bases between. The CDR3 covers 12 residues. Germline V CDR1 and CDR2: LGHDT, YNNKEL (reference sequence). DNA for the CDR3: TGTGCCAGCAGCCAGGGAACGCGTGGCTACACCTTC. Translated, it gives CASSQGTRGYTF.

The chain combines TRBV27 with TRBJ2-7; TRBD2 matches at 7 bases. The CDR3 is 14 residues long. Germline V gene data show CDR1 as MNHEY and CDR2 as SMNVEV (reference sequence). V dropped 7 bases and J dropped 0; count of bases not matched to a gene: 6. CDR3 bases: TGTGCCAGCACTCCGACTAGCTACTCCTACGAGCAGTACTTC. Translation: CASTPTSYSYEQYF.

This clonotype was counted between two and nine times. This chain links TRBV12-3 or TRBV12-4 with TRBJ2-2, with 8 bases matching TRBD2. The CDR3 contains 14 residues. The J segment lost 4 bases and the V segment lost 7 bases, leaving 5 bases of the junction unmatched. The CDR3 reads CASILGTSTGELFF. CDR3 bases: TGTGCCAGCATCCTTGGGACTAGCACCGGGGAGCTGTTTTTT.

This clonotype was detected ten times or more. The V call is TRBV5-6, the J call TRBJ2-7; 7 bases are shared with TRBD1. This CDR3 spans 13 amino acids. Per the germline V gene, CDR1 is SGHDT and CDR2 is YYEEEE. Trimming cost V 2 bases and J 5 bases; bases outside gene matches: 4. CDR3 in amino acids: CASSFDREHEQYF. In nucleotides, the CDR3 is TGTGCCAGCAGCTTTGACAGGGAACACGAGCAGTACTTC. The full variable domain, rest sourced from reference TRBV5-6 and TRBJ2-7, is DAGVTQSPTHLIKTRGQQVTLRCSPKSGHDTVSWYQQALGQGPQFIFQYYEEEERQRGNFPDRFSGHQFPNYSSELNVNALLLGDSALYLCASSFDREHEQYFGPGTRLTVT.

Notes on this clonotype: A junction boundary mismatches the germline segment, possibly from a read error. The chain combines TRBV7-7 with TRBJ2-5, with no clear D. CDR3 size: 14 residues. CDR1 is SSHAT, CDR2 FNYEAQ, per germline (reference sequence). CDR3 sequence reads: CASSLLDNQETQYF. The CDR3 coding sequence is TGTGCTAGCAGCCTTCTAGACAACCAAGAGACCCAGTACTTC. The whole variable domain, filled in from reference TRBV7-7 and TRBJ2-5, reads GAGVSQSPRYKVTKRGQDVTLRCDPISSHATLYWYQQALGQGPEFLTYFNYEAQPDKSGLPSDRFSAERPEGSISTLTIQRTEQRDSAMYRCASSLLDNQETQYFGPGTRLLVL.

This clonotype was counted only a few times. V gene TRBV9 combines with J gene TRBJ2-2, with 7 bases identical to TRBD1. The CDR3 has 16 amino acids. V shed 2 bases, J shed 1 base, and the junction held 5 bases outside the gene matches. From germline, CDR1 is SGDLS and CDR2 YYNGEE. The DNA for the CDR3 is TGTGCCAGCAGCGTCTTTAGACAGGGGAACACCGGGGAGCTGTTTTTT. Residues: CASSVFRQGNTGELFF.

This chain joins TRBV19 and TRBJ1-1, with 7 bases aligning to TRBD1. Germline V gene sequence: CDR1 LNHDA, CDR2 SQIVND (reference sequence). The CDR3 loop spans 12 amino acids. Here the CDR3 reads CGIRGSGTEAFF. The CDR3 coding sequence is TGTGGCATCAGGGGGTCGGGGACTGAAGCTTTCTTT.

In this sample, this clonotype turned up a few times. V and J are TRBV9 and TRBJ2-5; 13 bases are a match to TRBD2. The CDR3 has 14 amino acids. V lost 7 bases to trimming and J lost 4 bases; unmatched junction nucleotides: 4. Germline values: CDR1 SGDLS, CDR2 YYNGEE. The DNA of the CDR3 is TGTGCCAGCGGACGACTAGCGGGAGGAGAGACCCAGTACTTC. Its protein product is CASGRLAGGETQYF.

This clonotype was seen at least ten times. The rearrangement links TRBV20-1 to TRBJ2-3; D is possibly TRBD2 (5 bases). Germline CDR1 is DFQATT and CDR2 is SNEGSKA (reference sequence). V lost 6 bases, J lost 0 bases, and 13 bases lay in between. The CDR3 consists of 14 residues. CDR3 region: CSAQLDSSTDTQYF. The CDR3 DNA sequence: TGCAGTGCGCAACTAGACTCTAGCACAGATACGCAGTATTTT.

Only a few counts were recorded for this clonotype. This chain links TRBV12-3 or TRBV12-4 with TRBJ2-1; TRBD1 is a possible D gene (5 bases). This CDR3 has 15 amino acids. V lost 5 bases to trimming and J lost 1 base, with 12 bases between them. CDR3 amino acids: CASSPQVFSYNEQFF. The DNA for the CDR3 is TGTGCCAGCAGTCCACAGGTATTTTCCTACAATGAGCAGTTCTTC.

The V call is TRBV9, the J call TRBJ2-7, with D perhaps matching TRBD2 (5 bases). This CDR3 has 14 amino acids. Trimming shortened V by 0 bases and J by 3 bases, and 10 bases separated the two germline ends. The germline CDR1 and CDR2 sequences are SGDLS and YYNGEE. Here the CDR3 DNA reads TGTGCCAGCAGCGTAGACCCGGGAAGCTACGAGCAGTACTTC. Translation: CASSVDPGSYEQYF.

This clonotype showed up many times. This rearrangement joins TRBV28 to TRBJ1-3; D not certain. The CDR3 consists of 16 residues. The germline CDR1 and CDR2 sequences are MDHEN and SYDVKM. Trimming took off 3 bases at V and 0 bases at J, with 12 bases between the two ends. The CDR3 DNA sequence: TGTGCCAGCAGTTTTAATGGGGAGAGCTCTGGAAACACCATATATTTT. Translation gives CASSFNGESSGNTIYF.